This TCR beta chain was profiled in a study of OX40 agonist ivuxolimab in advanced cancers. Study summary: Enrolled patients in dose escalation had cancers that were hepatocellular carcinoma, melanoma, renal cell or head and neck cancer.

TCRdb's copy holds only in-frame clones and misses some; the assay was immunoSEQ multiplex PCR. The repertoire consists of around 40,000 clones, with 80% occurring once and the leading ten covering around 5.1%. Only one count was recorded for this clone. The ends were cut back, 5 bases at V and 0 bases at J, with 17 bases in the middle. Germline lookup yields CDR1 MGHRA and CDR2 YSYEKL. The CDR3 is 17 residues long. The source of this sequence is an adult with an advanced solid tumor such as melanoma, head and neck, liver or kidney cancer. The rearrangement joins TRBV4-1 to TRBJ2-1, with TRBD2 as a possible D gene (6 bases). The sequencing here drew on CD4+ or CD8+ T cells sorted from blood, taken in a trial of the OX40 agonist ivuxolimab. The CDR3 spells CASSRGGMVVSYNEQFF. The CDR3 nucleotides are TGCGCCAGCAGCAGGGGAGGTATGGTAGTCTCCTACAATGAGCAGTTCTTC.